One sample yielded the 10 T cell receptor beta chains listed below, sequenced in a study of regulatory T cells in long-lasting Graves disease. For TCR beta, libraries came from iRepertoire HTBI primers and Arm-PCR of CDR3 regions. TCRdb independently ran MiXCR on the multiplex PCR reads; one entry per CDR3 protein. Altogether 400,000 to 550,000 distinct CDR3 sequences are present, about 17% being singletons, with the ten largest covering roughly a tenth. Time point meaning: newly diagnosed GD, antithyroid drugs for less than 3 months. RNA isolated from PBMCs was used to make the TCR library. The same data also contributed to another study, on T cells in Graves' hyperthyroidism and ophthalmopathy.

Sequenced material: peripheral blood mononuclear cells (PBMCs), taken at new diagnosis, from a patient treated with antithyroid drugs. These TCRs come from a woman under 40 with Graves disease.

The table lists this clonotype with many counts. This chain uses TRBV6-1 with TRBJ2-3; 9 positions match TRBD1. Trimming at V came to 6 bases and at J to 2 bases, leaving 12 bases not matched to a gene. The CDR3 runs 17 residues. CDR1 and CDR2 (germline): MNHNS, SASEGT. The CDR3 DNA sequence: TGTGCCAGCAGCCAAGGACAGGGGCGACGAGACACAGATACGCAGTATTTT. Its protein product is CASSQGQGRRDTDTQYF.

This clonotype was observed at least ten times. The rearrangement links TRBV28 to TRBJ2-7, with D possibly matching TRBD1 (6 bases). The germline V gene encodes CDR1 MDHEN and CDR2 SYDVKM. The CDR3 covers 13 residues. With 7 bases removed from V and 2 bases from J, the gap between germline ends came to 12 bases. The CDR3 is CASKRQGPYEQYF. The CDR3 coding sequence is TGTGCCAGCAAACGGCAGGGGCCCTACGAGCAGTACTTC.

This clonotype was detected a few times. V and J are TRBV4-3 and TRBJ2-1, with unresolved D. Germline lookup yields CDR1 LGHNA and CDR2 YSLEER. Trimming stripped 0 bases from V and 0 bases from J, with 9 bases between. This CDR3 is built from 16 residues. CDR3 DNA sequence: TGCGCCAGCAGCCAAGATGGGTTCCGCTCCTACAATGAGCAGTTCTTC. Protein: CASSQDGFRSYNEQFF.

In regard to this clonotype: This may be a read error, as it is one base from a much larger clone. In DNA, the CDR3 is TGTGCCGGCAGCGCCAACATTAACCCAGCACCGGAACCGATGAACACTGAAGCTTTCTTT. Translation gives CAGSANINPAPEPMNTEAFF. V usage is TRBV9 and J usage is TRBJ1-1; D not resolved. CDR3 length equals 20 residues. CDR1 SGDLS and CDR2 YYNGEE come from the germline V gene.

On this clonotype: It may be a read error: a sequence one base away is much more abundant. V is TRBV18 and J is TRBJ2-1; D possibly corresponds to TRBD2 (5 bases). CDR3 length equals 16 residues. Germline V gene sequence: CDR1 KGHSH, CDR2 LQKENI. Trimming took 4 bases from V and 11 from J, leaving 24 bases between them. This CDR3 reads CASSRYSGMLQSQQFF. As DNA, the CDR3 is TGTGCCAGCTCACGATATTCCGGGATGCTTCAATCCCAGCAGTTCTTC.

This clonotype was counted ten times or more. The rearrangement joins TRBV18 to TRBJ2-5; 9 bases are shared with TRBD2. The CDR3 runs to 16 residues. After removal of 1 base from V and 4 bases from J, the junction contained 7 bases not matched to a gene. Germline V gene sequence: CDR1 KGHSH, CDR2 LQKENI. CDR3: CASSPLALAGRETQYF. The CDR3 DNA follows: TGTGCCAGCTCACCACTTGCTCTAGCGGGGCGAGAGACCCAGTACTTC.

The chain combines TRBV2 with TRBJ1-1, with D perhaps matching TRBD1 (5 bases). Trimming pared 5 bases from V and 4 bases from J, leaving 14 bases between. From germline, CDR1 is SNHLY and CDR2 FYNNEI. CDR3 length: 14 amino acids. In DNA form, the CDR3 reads TGTGCCAGCAGTCCCAGGGAGAGGGTCACTGAAGCTTTCTTT. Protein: CASSPRERVTEAFF.

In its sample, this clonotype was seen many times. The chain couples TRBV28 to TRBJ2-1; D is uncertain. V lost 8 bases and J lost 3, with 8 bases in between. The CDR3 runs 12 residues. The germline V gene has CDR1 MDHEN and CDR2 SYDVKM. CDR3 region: CASHAGYNEQFF. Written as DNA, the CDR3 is TGTGCCAGCCACGCAGGCTACAATGAGCAGTTCTTC.

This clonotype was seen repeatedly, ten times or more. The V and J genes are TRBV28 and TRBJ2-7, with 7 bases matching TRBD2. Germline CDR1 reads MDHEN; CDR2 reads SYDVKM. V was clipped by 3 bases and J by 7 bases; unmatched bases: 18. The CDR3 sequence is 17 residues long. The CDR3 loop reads CASSLPGGSDRSREQYF. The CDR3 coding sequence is TGTGCCAGCAGTTTGCCAGGCGGGAGTGATCGATCGAGGGAGCAGTACTTC.

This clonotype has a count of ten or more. CDR3 in amino acids: CASVPQGADQETQYF. CDR3 nucleotides: TGTGCCAGCGTCCCCCAGGGGGCGGATCAAGAGACCCAGTACTTC. This chain connects TRBV6-1 to TRBJ2-5; the match to TRBD1 covers 8 bases. CDR1 MNHNS and CDR2 SASEGT come from the germline V gene. With V trimmed by 8 bases and J by 2 bases, 10 bases remained unmatched. CDR3 length equals 15 residues.